A selection of T cell receptor beta chains follows, all from one sample in a study of CD8 T cells in acute hepatitis C reinfection. The table came from immunoSEQ multiplex PCR; TCRdb's copy has only in-frame clones and leaves some out. In the table there are roughly 3,900 clones, 40% to 50% of which are singletons. Sequences were derived from HCV NS3-1073 tetramer-sorted CD8+ T cells from PBMCs, sampled during acute infection. These receptors were collected from a man aged 25-45 years with chronic hepatitis C. Each CDR3 is given with its conserved first and last residue. D genes are given only for firm matches. Clone size is given for some rows only: seen once, a few or many times, or a class if the clone is expanded.

TRBV5-5,TRBJ2-2,12,NA,NA,CASSLNTGELFF,TGTGCCAGCAGCCTGAACACCGGGGAGCTGTTTTTT
TRBV2,TRBJ1-5,17,NA,NA,CASSLPTGIDSNQPQHF,TGTGCCAGCAGTCTACCGACAGGTATAGATAGCAATCAGCCCCAGCATTTT
TRBV30,TRBJ1-3,15,NA,NA,CAWSVPPRDGNTIYF,TGTGCCTGGAGTGTACCGCCCAGGGATGGAAACACCATATATTTT
TRBV11-2,TRBJ2-3,15,NA,NA,CASSLEAGAWGIQYF,TGTGCCAGCAGCTTAGAGGCGGGGGCCTGGGGTATTCAGTATTTT
TRBV23-1,TRBJ1-2,17,few,NA,CASSQSRPWGGPNGYTF,TGCGCCAGCAGTCAATCGAGGCCTTGGGGGGGCCCCAATGGCTACACCTTC
TRBV4-2,TRBJ2-3,18,once,TRBD2,CASSQEMASGGGGDTQYF,TGTGCCAGCAGCCAAGAGATGGCTAGCGGGGGGGGCGGGGATACGCAGTATTTT
TRBV7-4,TRBJ2-3,16,NA,TRBD1,CASSLLQGARSDTQYF,TGTGCCAGCAGCTTATTACAGGGGGCGCGTTCGGATACGCAGTATTTT
TRBV5-8,TRBJ2-4,16,NA,TRBD2,CASSQEVTSGWGIQYF,TGTGCCAGCAGCCAAGAAGTGACTAGCGGGTGGGGCATTCAGTACTTC
TRBV5-5,TRBJ2-4,13,NA,NA,CASTGAIENIQYF,TGTGCCAGCACCGGGGCGATCGAAAACATTCAGTACTTC
TRBV4-1,TRBJ2-3,15,NA,NA,CASSQESASPDTQYF,TGCGCCAGCAGCCAGGAATCGGCGAGCCCGGATACGCAGTATTTT
TRBV30,TRBJ2-2,15,few,TRBD1,CAWSVGQGAPGELFF,TGTGCCTGGAGTGTGGGACAGGGGGCTCCCGGGGAGCTGTTTTTT